Given below is one T cell receptor (beta chain) in context. This record comes from a study of blood T cell repertoires in COVID-19. The ends lost 2 bases at V and 0 bases at J; junction bases unmatched: 5. Germline CDR1 reads SGHTA; CDR2 reads FQGNSA. The CDR3 extends over 16 amino acids. The method was immunoSEQ multiplex PCR; TCRdb's version includes in-frame clones alone and lacks a portion of them. Among a few hundred thousand clones listed, around 90% were seen once. The specimen was peripheral blood. This chain joins TRBV7-2 and TRBJ2-7; 9 nucleotides line up with TRBD1. The source of this sequence is a woman in her thirties with acute or convalescent COVID-19. The CDR3 here is CASSLFGTGPSYEQYF. CDR3 sequence (DNA): TGTGCCAGCAGCTTATTTGGGACAGGGCCCTCCTACGAGCAGTACTTC.